A selection of T cell receptor beta chains follows, all from one sample in a study of blood T cell repertoires in COVID-19. Clones were read by immunoSEQ multiplex PCR, and TCRdb kept only the in-frame ones, dropping some. Among approximately 210,000 clones, about four fifths were seen once, and the ten largest hold 5% to 6.5%. Specimen: peripheral blood. These receptors originate from a woman between 65 and 79 years old with active or convalescent COVID-19. CDR3s include the opening cysteine and the closing phenylalanine or tryptophan. A D gene is named only where the DNA matches it firmly. Clone size appears in some rows only: once, few, many, or a class for an expanded clone.

>NA|TRBD1|TRBJ1-1|TRBV24-1
TGTGCCACCAGTGATTTTTGTAAGGGGGCGCCCACTGAAGCTTTCTTT
CATSDFCKGAPTEAFF
>NA|NA|TRBJ1-2|TRBV28
TGTGCCAGCAGTTTATTACGGAACTATGGCTACACCTTC
CASSLLRNYGYTF
>once|NA|TRBJ1-2|TRBV29-1
TGCAGCGTTGTCAGGGGCTATGGCTACACCTTC
CSVVRGYGYTF
>NA|NA|TRBJ2-1|TRBV11-2
TGTGCCAGCAGCTTCCCAGGGGTCGTTGAGCAGTTCTTC
CASSFPGVVEQFF
>NA|NA|TRBJ1-5|TRBV30
TGTGCCTCCTCCCCGGGTTTGGGCAATCAGCCCCAGCATTTT
CASSPGLGNQPQHF
>once|NA|TRBJ1-6|TRBV6-5
TGTGCCAGCAAGGGGATCCAGTTTAATTCACCCCTCCACTTT
CASKGIQFNSPLHF
>NA|NA|TRBJ1-2|TRBV4-2
TGTGCCAGCAGCCAACGGACACCTAACTATGGCTACACCTTC
CASSQRTPNYGYTF
>NA|NA|TRBJ1-1|TRBV19
TGTGCCAGTAGTAAAGACAGGCACACTGAAGCTTTCTTT
CASSKDRHTEAFF
>NA|NA|TRBJ1-6|TRBV23-1
TGCGCCAGCAGTCATTACACGGGAGGGTATAATTCACCCCTCCACTTT
CASSHYTGGYNSPLHF
>NA|NA|TRBJ2-3|TRBV5-1
TGCGCCACCGCCGAGAACACAGATACGCAGTATTTT
CATAENTDTQYF
>NA|TRBD2|TRBJ2-1|TRBV5-1
TGCGCCAGCAGCTTGGGGCGGCTAGCGGGAGGCGATGAGCAGTTCTTC
CASSLGRLAGGDEQFF
>NA|TRBD2|TRBJ2-5|TRBV4-2
TGTGCCAGCAGCCAAGGAACCAGGGGTACTAGCGGGAGGGGCGAGACCCAGTACTTC
CASSQGTRGTSGRGETQYF
>NA|TRBD2|TRBJ2-7|TRBV27
TGTGCCAGCAGTCTGAGCGGGAGTGACTCCTACGAGCAGTACTTC
CASSLSGSDSYEQYF
>NA|TRBD2|TRBJ2-1|TRBV19
TGTGCCAGTAACCCTAGCGGGAGCGGCCGTGAGCAGTTCTTC
CASNPSGSGREQFF
>NA|NA|TRBJ1-2|TRBV18
TGTGCCAGCACACTCCCGGGAAACTATGGCTACACCTTC
CASTLPGNYGYTF
>NA|TRBD2|TRBJ2-5|TRBV5-4
TGTGCCAGCAGCCCAGTAGCGGGAGGGGCCGGTGGGACCCAGTACTTC
CASSPVAGGAGGTQYF
>once|TRBD1|TRBJ2-1|TRBV9
TGTGCCAGCAGCGCCCTCGGGACAGGGGGTAGGGGGCCCTACAATGAGCAGTTCTTC
CASSALGTGGRGPYNEQFF